This T cell receptor beta chain comes out of a study of blood T cell repertoires in COVID-19. CDR3 size: 15 residues. CDR1 and CDR2 from the germline V gene are SGHDT and YYEEEE. Trimming left V 0 bases short and J 6 bases short, with 13 bases between. Authors' data handling: Amplifying reference gene primers gave estimates of nucleated cell counts. The assay was immunoSEQ multiplex PCR, and TCRdb's table has in-frame clones only and misses some. V, J and clone size are taken as reported in that table, and D and trimming were inferred from the DNA itself. The sample comprises about 170,000 clones, 84% of which are singletons, and more than 10% rests with the top ten.

The source material was PBMCs or T cells enriched from blood (not recorded which). J is TRBJ2-1 and V is TRBV5-6, with D perhaps matching TRBD2 (7 bases). This receptor was identified in a man aged 50 to 59 who had recovered from COVID-19. The CDR3 sequence: CASSLDGGPLNEQFF. The CDR3 DNA sequence: TGTGCCAGCAGCTTGGACGGGGGGCCCCTCAATGAGCAGTTCTTC.